These T cell receptor beta chains were read from a single sample in a study of T-cell reconstitution after alpha-beta-depleted transplantation in children. TCRdb recomputed calls from the PCR reads with MiXCR, one row per CDR3 protein. The sample lists 600,000 to 800,000 distinct CDR3 sequences, around 13% seen once, with 0.79% in the top ten. The source material was PBMCs, sampled before TCRalphabeta/CD19-depleted stem cell transplant. The origin of the receptors is a girl aged 2-10 years with congenital amegakaryocytic thrombocytopenia, due to receive a stem cell transplant. Each CDR3 is given with its conserved first and last residue. A D gene is named only where the DNA matches it firmly. For some rows the clone size is stated as once, few or many, or as a class when expanded; others skip it.

clone_size	v_call	d_call	j_call	cdr3_nt	cdr3_aa
few	TRBV7-3	-	TRBJ2-3	TGTGCCAGCAGCTCGATTTCTCGGGATACGCAGTATTTT	CASSSISRDTQYF
many	TRBV6-5	-	TRBJ1-2	TGTGCCAGCAGTCCCTCGACGGGGGAGCTTAACTATGGCTACACCTTC	CASSPSTGELNYGYTF
many	TRBV5-1	-	TRBJ2-3	TGCGCCAGCAGCCCATGGACGGCAGATACGCAGTATTTT	CASSPWTADTQYF
few	TRBV7-3	TRBD2	TRBJ2-1	TGTGCCAGCAGCTTAATGTCAGGGACTAGCGTAGGGGAGCAGTTCTTC	CASSLMSGTSVGEQFF
few	TRBV20-1	TRBD2	TRBJ2-3	TGCAGTGCCACGGGACTAGCGTCAGGAGATACGCAGTATTTT	CSATGLASGDTQYF
-	TRBV29-1	-	TRBJ1-3	TGCAGCGTTGAAGATTGGGCCGTCTCTGGAAACACCATATATTTT	CSVEDWAVSGNTIYF
many	TRBV19	-	TRBJ1-5	TGTGCCAGTAGTTATGGGACGGGTCATCAGCCCCAGCATTTT	CASSYGTGHQPQHF
-	TRBV20-1	TRBD2	TRBJ2-3	TGCAGTGCTAGAGCTCTAGCGGGGGCAGATACGCAGTATTTT	CSARALAGADTQYF
many	TRBV12-3/TRBV12-4	-	TRBJ2-1	TGTGCCAGCAGTTTCGAGGGTTGGGGCAATGAGCAGTTCTTC	CASSFEGWGNEQFF
many	TRBV20-1	TRBD2	TRBJ2-1	TGCAGTGCTATAGATCCAGCGGGAGTCCGAAATGAGCAGTTCTTC	CSAIDPAGVRNEQFF
few	TRBV20-1	TRBD2	TRBJ2-3	TGCAGTGCTAGAGATGGCGGGAGCCGATTGAGCACAGATACGCAGTATTTT	CSARDGGSRLSTDTQYF
many	TRBV5-1	TRBD2	TRBJ2-3	TGCGCCAGCAGCTTGGCCGCGGGAGTAGATACGCAGTATTTT	CASSLAAGVDTQYF
few	TRBV20-1	TRBD2	TRBJ2-6	TGCAGTGCTCCCCCAGCGGGAGCGATGGGGGCCAACGTCCTGACTTTC	CSAPPAGAMGANVLTF
many	TRBV9	-	TRBJ2-7	TGTGCCAGCAGCGGCCCCGGGTCCAACTACGAGCAGTACTTC	CASSGPGSNYEQYF
few	TRBV6-1	-	TRBJ1-1	TGTGCCAGCAGAGGACCCCCCCGGGACACTGAAGCTTTCTTT	CASRGPPRDTEAFF
-	TRBV12-3/TRBV12-4	-	TRBJ1-5	TGTGCCAGCAATTTGGGGTTTTACAATCAGCCCCAGCATTTT	CASNLGFYNQPQHF
many	TRBV27	-	TRBJ1-1	TGTGCCAGCTTCCCAGGAATGGGCACTGAAGCTTTCTTT	CASFPGMGTEAFF
few	TRBV6-1	-	TRBJ2-7	TGTGCCAGCAGCCCGGCCCGGGTCTACGAGCAGTACTTC	CASSPARVYEQYF
few	TRBV20-1	TRBD1	TRBJ1-1	TGCAGTGCCAACCCCCCGGACAGGGAGGTTTTGCCTTTCTTT	CSANPPDREVLPFF
many	TRBV12-3/TRBV12-4	TRBD2	TRBJ2-1	TGTGCCAGCACAATAGCGGGAGTTGGCCACAATGAGCAGTTCTTC	CASTIAGVGHNEQFF
many	TRBV12-3/TRBV12-4	-	TRBJ2-2	TGTGCCAGCAGTTCCTTAGCATCCGGGGAGCTGTTTTTT	CASSSLASGELFF
many	TRBV20-1	-	TRBJ2-7	TGCAGTGCTAGGGGGTATGGCGAGCAGTACTTC	CSARGYGEQYF
-	TRBV30	-	TRBJ2-1	TGTGCCTGGACCTCAGGGGTATACAATGAGCAGTTCTTC	CAWTSGVYNEQFF
-	TRBV18	-	TRBJ2-1	TGTGCCAGCTCACCACGGGCGGACTACGACAATGAGCAGTTCTTC	CASSPRADYDNEQFF
many	TRBV27	TRBD2	TRBJ2-5	TGTGCCAGCAGTTCCCCGGGCGGGAGTGAGACCCAGTACTTC	CASSSPGGSETQYF
many	TRBV20-1	TRBD2	TRBJ2-7	TGCAGTGCTAGTCTAGCTAGCGGTCCCTACGAGCAGTACTTC	CSASLASGPYEQYF
many	TRBV5-6	TRBD2	TRBJ2-1	TGTGCCAGCAGCTTGTCGGGGGGAGGGCCGACCCATGAGCAGTTCTTC	CASSLSGGGPTHEQFF
many	TRBV20-1	-	TRBJ1-1	TGCAGTGCTAGTCTTCTGGGCTGGGGGGGCACTGAAGCTTTCTTT	CSASLLGWGGTEAFF
many	TRBV5-1	-	TRBJ2-7	TGCGCCAGCAGCCAGAACCACGAGCAGTACTTC	CASSQNHEQYF
-	TRBV10-3	TRBD1	TRBJ2-1	TGTGCCATCAGTGAGACGGACAGGGGGACCTACAATGAGCAGTTCTTC	CAISETDRGTYNEQFF
many	TRBV5-5	-	TRBJ1-1	TGTGCCAGCAGCTTGGAGTCGTCCGCGAACACTGAAGCTTTCTTT	CASSLESSANTEAFF
-	TRBV3-1	TRBD2	TRBJ2-2	TGTGCCAGCAGCCAAGAGGTGGAGACTAGCGGGTATAGGAACACCGGGGAGCTGTTTTTT	CASSQEVETSGYRNTGELFF
-	TRBV5-1	-	TRBJ1-1	TGCGCCAGCAGACCTCCAACAGAGAACACTGAAGCTTTCTTT	CASRPPTENTEAFF